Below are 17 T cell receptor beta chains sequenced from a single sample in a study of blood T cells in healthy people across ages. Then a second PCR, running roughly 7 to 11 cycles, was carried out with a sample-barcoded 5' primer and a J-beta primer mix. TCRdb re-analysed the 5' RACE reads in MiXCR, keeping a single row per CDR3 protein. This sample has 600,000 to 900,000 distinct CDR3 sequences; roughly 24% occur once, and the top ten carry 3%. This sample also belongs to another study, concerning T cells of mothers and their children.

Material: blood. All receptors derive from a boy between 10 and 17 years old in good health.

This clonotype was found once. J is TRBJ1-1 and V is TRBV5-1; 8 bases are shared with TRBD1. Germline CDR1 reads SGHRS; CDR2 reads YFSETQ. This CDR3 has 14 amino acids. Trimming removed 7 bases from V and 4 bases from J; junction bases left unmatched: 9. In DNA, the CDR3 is TGCGCCAGCCACAGGCAAGGACAGGGCACTGAAGCTTTCTTT. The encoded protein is CASHRQGQGTEAFF.

CDR3: CAISEVGGGSGYTF. CDR3 in DNA: TGTGCCATCAGTGAGGTGGGCGGCGGTAGCGGCTACACCTTC. This chain links TRBV10-3 with TRBJ1-2, with D unclear. This CDR3 contains 14 residues. Trimming shortened V by 2 bases and J by 8 bases, and 15 bases separated the two germline ends. The V gene's germline CDR1 is ENHRY and CDR2 SYGVKD.

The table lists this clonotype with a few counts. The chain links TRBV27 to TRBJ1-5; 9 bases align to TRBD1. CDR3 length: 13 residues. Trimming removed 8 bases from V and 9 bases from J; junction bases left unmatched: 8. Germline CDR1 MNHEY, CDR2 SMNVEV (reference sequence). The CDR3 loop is CASSTGGRGPQHF. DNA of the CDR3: TGTGCCAGCTCGACAGGGGGGAGAGGGCCCCAGCATTTT.

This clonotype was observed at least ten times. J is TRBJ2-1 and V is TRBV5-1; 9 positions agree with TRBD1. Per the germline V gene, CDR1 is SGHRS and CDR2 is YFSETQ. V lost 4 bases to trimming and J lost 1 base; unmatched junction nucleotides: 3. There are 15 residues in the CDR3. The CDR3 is CASSADRGSYNEQFF. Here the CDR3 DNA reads TGCGCCAGCAGCGCGGACAGGGGTTCCTACAATGAGCAGTTCTTC.

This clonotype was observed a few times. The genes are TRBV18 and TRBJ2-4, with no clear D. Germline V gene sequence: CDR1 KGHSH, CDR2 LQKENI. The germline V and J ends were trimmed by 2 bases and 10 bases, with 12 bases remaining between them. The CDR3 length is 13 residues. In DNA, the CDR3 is TGTGCCAGCTCACCAAGTGTCCCCAAGATTCAGTACTTC. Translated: CASSPSVPKIQYF.

The CDR3 sequence is CASSLLGGPRTDTQYF. For the CDR3, the DNA is TGTGCCAGCTCATTGCTCGGGGGACCCCGCACAGATACGCAGTATTTT. This chain links TRBV4-2 with TRBJ2-3, with D possibly being TRBD2 (6 bases). V was pared by 8 bases and J by 1 base, with 19 bases between. This CDR3 contains 16 residues. Germline loops: CDR1 LGHNA, CDR2 YNFKEQ.

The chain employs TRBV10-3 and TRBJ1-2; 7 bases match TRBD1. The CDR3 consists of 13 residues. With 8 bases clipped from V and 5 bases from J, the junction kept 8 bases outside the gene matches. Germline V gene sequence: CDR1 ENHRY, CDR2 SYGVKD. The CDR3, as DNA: TGTGCCATCCTAACAGGGGATCGGTATGGCTACACCTTC. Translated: CAILTGDRYGYTF.

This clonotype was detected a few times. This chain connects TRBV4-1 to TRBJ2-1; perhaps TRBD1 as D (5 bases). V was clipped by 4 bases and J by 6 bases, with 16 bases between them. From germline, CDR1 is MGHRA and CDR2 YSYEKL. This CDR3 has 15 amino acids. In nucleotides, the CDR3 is TGCGCCAGCAGCCCCGGACCAGGGATGGTCAATGAGCAGTTCTTC. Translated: CASSPGPGMVNEQFF.

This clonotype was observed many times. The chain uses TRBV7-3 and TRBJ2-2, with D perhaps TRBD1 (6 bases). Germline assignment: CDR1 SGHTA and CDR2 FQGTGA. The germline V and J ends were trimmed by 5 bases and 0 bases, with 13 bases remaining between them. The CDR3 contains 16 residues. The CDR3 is CASSQIAGANTGELFF. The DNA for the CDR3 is TGTGCCAGCAGCCAAATCGCAGGGGCGAACACCGGGGAGCTGTTTTTT.

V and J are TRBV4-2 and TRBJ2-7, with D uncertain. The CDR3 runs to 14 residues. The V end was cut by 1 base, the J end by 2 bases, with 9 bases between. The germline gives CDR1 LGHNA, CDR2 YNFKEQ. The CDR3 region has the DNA TGTGCCAGCAGCCAAGGGTCCGGCACCTACGAGCAGTACTTC. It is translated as CASSQGSGTYEQYF.

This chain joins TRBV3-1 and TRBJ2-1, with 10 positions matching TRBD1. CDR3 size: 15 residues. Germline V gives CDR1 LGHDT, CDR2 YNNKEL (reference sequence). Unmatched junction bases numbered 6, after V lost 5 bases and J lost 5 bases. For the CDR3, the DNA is TGTGCCAGCAGCTACCCGGGACAGGGGAACAATGAGCAGTTCTTC. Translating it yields CASSYPGQGNNEQFF.

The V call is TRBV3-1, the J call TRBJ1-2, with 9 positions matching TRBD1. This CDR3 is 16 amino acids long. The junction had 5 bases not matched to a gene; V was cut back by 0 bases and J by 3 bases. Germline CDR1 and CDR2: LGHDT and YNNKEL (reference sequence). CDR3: CASSQDLGTGYYGYTF. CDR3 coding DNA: TGTGCCAGCAGCCAAGATTTAGGGACAGGGTACTATGGCTACACCTTC. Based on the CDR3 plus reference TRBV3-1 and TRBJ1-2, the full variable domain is DTAVSQTPKYLVTQMGNDKSIKCEQNLGHDTMYWYKQDSKKFLKIMFSYNNKELIINETVPNRFSPKSPDKAHLNLHINSLELGDSAVYFCASSQDLGTGYYGYTFGSGTRLTVV.

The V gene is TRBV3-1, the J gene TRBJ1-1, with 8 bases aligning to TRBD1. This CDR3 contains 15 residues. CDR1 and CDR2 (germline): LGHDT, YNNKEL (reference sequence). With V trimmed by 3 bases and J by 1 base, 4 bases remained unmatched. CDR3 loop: CASSQMGTGNTEAFF. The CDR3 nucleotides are TGTGCCAGCAGCCAGATGGGGACAGGGAACACTGAAGCTTTCTTT.

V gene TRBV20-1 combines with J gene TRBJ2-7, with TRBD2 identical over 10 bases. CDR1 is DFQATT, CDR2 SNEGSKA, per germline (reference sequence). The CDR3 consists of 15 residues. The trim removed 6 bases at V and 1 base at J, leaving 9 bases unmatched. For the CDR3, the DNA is TGCAGTGCCCTATCTAGCGGGGGCCATTCCTACGAGCAGTACTTC. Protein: CSALSSGGHSYEQYF.

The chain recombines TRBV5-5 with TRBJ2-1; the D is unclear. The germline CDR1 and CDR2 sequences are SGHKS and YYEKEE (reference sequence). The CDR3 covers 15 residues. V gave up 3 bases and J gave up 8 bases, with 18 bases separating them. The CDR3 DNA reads TGTGCCAGCAGCTCCCTGAAGGGCCTTGTCGATGAGCAGTTCTTC. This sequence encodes CASSSLKGLVDEQFF.

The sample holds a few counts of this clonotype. This CDR3 is CSSCPINQPQHF. CDR3 sequence (DNA): TGCAGCTCCTGCCCCATAAATCAGCCCCAGCATTTT. This sequence joins TRBV29-1 and TRBJ1-5; D is ambiguous. This CDR3 spans 12 amino acids. Germline lookup yields CDR1 SQVTM and CDR2 ANQGSEA. Trimming cost V 8 bases and J 4 bases, with 12 bases left between them.

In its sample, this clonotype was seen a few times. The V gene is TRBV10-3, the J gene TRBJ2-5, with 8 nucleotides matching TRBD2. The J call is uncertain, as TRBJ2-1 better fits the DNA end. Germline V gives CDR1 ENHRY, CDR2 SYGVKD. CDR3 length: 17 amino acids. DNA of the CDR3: TGTGCCATCAGTGATTACCGGGGGGGGTTCCCCTTCGATGAGCAGTTCTTC. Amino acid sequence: CAISDYRGGFPFDEQFF.